This TCR beta chain was observed in a study of chemoradiotherapy in HPV16-positive cancers. Overall study: Functional T-cell assays on a couple of HPV16-positive patients' cells defined candidate HPV-specific clones and common TCR motifs. Regarding the study as a whole: In HPV16-positive patients, HPV-responsive T-cell expansion tracked better recurrence-free survival. Candidate HPV-specific clones and E7-related TCR motifs grew in tumor during treatment.

The assay was immunoSEQ multiplex PCR, and TCRdb's table has in-frame clones only and misses some. The sample has fewer than 40,000 clones, around 80% seen once. V lost 0 bases and J lost 6, with 8 bases in between. The CDR3 spans 12 residues. Germline V gene sequence: CDR1 SQVTM, CDR2 ANQGSEA. In the case of this clone: What it recognizes is unknown.

Over chemoradiotherapy, repertoires were sampled more than once. The origin of this receptor is a human donor with HPV-associated anogenital cancer. This rearrangement joins TRBV29-1 to TRBJ1-2; D uncertain. Sequencing used blood, obtained from a patient who underwent chemoradiotherapy. The CDR3 DNA sequence: TGCAGCGTTGAAGATTGGGGAGATGGCTACACCTTC. Its translation is CSVEDWGDGYTF.